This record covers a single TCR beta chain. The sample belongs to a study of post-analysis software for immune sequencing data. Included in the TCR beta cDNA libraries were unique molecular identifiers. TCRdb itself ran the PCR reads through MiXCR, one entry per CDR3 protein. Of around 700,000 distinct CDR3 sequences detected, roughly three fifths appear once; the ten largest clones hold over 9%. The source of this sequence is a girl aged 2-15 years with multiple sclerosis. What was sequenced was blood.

The CDR3, as DNA: TGCAGCGCCACGGACAGGGGGGCAGAGACCCAGTACTTC. It codes for CSATDRGAETQYF. V usage is TRBV29-1 and J usage is TRBJ2-5, with TRBD1 identical over 10 bases. This CDR3 comprises 13 residues. Germline CDR1 is SQVTM and CDR2 is ANQGSEA. The V gene end was trimmed by 7 bases and the J gene end by 4 bases; junction bases not matched to a gene: 6. The full variable domain, its missing parts supplied by reference TRBV29-1 and TRBJ2-5, is SAVISQKPSRDICQRGTSLTIQCQVDSQVTMMFWYRQQPGQSLTLIATANQGSEATYESGFVIDKFPISRPNLTFSTLTVSNMSPEDSSIYLCSATDRGAETQYFGPGTRLLVL.